Presented here are 23 T cell receptor beta chains from one specimen sequenced in a study of T-cell reconstitution after alpha-beta-depleted transplantation in children. As it was prepared, the TCRbeta library received unique molecular identifiers. TCRdb re-called the PCR reads with MiXCR, one entry per CDR3 protein. This table has about 610,000 distinct CDR3 sequences, about 10% appearing once. This sample comprised PBMCs from the stem cell graft donor, obtained from the stem cell graft. Every receptor here comes from a human donor who donated a stem cell graft to a child with acute myeloid leukemia.

This clonotype was recorded a few times. The J gene is TRBJ2-1, the V gene TRBV24-1; perhaps TRBD2 as D (5 bases). The length of the CDR3 is 17 residues. Trimming took off 6 bases at V and 0 bases at J, with 17 bases between the two ends. Germline-derived CDR1 and CDR2 are KGHDR and SFDVKD. DNA for the CDR3: TGTGCCACCAGTCGGGCAAGCGGACCCAGCTCCTACAATGAGCAGTTCTTC. This translates into CATSRASGPSSYNEQFF.

The table lists this clonotype with a few counts. This chain connects TRBV7-3 to TRBJ2-1, with 11 positions matching TRBD2. CDR1 is SGHTA, CDR2 FQGTGA, per germline. The CDR3 contains 15 residues. V lost 6 bases to trimming and J lost 7 bases; unmatched junction nucleotides: 8. The CDR3 sequence is CASSFLTSGSNEQFF. The CDR3 nucleotides are TGTGCCAGCAGTTTCCTAACTAGCGGGAGTAATGAGCAGTTCTTC.

The V gene is TRBV20-1, the J gene TRBJ2-3; 13 bases are a match to TRBD2. Germline V gene sequence: CDR1 DFQATT, CDR2 SNEGSKA (reference sequence). V was pared by 5 bases and J by 5 bases, with 7 bases of the junction left unmatched. The CDR3 runs 15 residues. The CDR3 nucleotides read TGCAGTGCTGGGGGGGGACTAGCGGGACAAGATACGCAGTATTTT. Translation gives CSAGGGLAGQDTQYF.

This clonotype was seen only a few times. The V and J genes are TRBV4-2 and TRBJ1-3; D uncertain. There are 17 residues in the CDR3. Germline CDR1 and CDR2: LGHNA and YNFKEQ. The V end lost 1 base, the J end lost 0 bases, and 13 bases lay between the germline ends. The CDR3 protein is CASSQALSPSSGNTIYF. CDR3 nucleotide sequence: TGTGCCAGCAGCCAAGCCCTGTCACCGAGCTCTGGAAACACCATATATTTT.

This clonotype occurred many times. The V call is TRBV12-3 or TRBV12-4, the J call TRBJ1-2; the D gene is possibly TRBD1 (6 bases). The V end was cut by 1 base, the J end by 4 bases, with 10 bases between. The CDR3 sequence is 14 residues long. The CDR3 here is CASSLGGHSYGYTF. The CDR3 nucleotides read TGTGCCAGCAGTTTAGGGGGACACTCCTATGGCTACACCTTC.

The V call is TRBV28, the J call TRBJ2-5, with D uncertain. The germline V gene encodes CDR1 MDHEN and CDR2 SYDVKM. V shed 3 bases and J shed 4 bases, with 24 bases lying between them. This CDR3 has 18 residues. CDR3 nucleotide sequence: TGTGCCAGCAGTTTCCTGAGAAGCTTCCCAATCCCCCCAGAGACCCAGTACTTC. It specifies CASSFLRSFPIPPETQYF.

This clonotype was seen only a few times. This chain links TRBV28 with TRBJ1-5; D gene ambiguous. V lost 6 bases, J lost 4 bases, and 7 bases lay in between. CDR3 length equals 12 residues. Per the germline V gene, CDR1 is MDHEN and CDR2 is SYDVKM. This chain's CDR3 is CASRPLNQPQHF. In DNA, the CDR3 is TGTGCCAGCAGACCCCTTAATCAGCCCCAGCATTTT.

This clonotype was seen only a few times. The chain employs TRBV7-9 and TRBJ2-5; 11 positions agree with TRBD2. V was pared by 1 base and J by 1 base, with 5 bases of the junction left unmatched. Germline V CDR1 and CDR2: SEHNR, FQNEAQ (reference sequence). The CDR3 is made up of 17 amino acids. The DNA of the CDR3 is TGTGCCAGCAGCTTAGGTGGGACTAGCGGCCTCCAAGAGACCCAGTACTTC. Translation: CASSLGGTSGLQETQYF. Complete variable domain (other parts from reference TRBV7-9 and TRBJ2-5): DTGVSQNPRHKITKRGQNVTFRCDPISEHNRLYWYRQTLGQGPEFLTYFQNEAQLEKSRLLSDRFSAERPKGSFSTLEIQRTEQGDSAMYLCASSLGGTSGLQETQYFGPGTRLLVL.

This chain uses TRBV3-1 with TRBJ2-1, with D possibly matching TRBD2 (7 bases). The CDR3 loop spans 14 amino acids. Trimming shortened V by 0 bases and J by 8 bases, and 11 bases separated the two germline ends. Germline V gene sequence: CDR1 LGHDT, CDR2 YNNKEL (reference sequence). The CDR3 nucleotides read TGTGCCAGCAGCCAAGAAGGGGGGGGATATGAGCAGTTCTTC. Its translation: CASSQEGGGYEQFF.

The chain is built from TRBV4-1 and TRBJ2-3; 11 bases fit TRBD2. Germline loops: CDR1 MGHRA, CDR2 YSYEKL. The CDR3 is 17 amino acids. The junction had 3 bases not matched to a gene; V was cut back by 0 bases and J by 1 base. CDR3 residues: CASSQDGTSGGTDTQYF. For the CDR3, the DNA is TGCGCCAGCAGCCAAGATGGGACTAGCGGTGGCACAGATACGCAGTATTTT.

In its sample, this clonotype was seen many times. The chain recombines TRBV12-3 or TRBV12-4 with TRBJ2-1, with D possibly matching TRBD1 (5 bases). Trimming removed 4 bases from V and 5 bases from J, with 18 bases in between. The CDR3 is 16 amino acids. The CDR3 DNA reads TGTGCCAGCAGTTCGGTTCTCCTAGTAGGGGACAATGAGCAGTTCTTC. Residues: CASSSVLLVGDNEQFF.

The gene calls are TRBV28 and TRBJ2-4; no clear D gene. The CDR3 is 14 residues long. V was clipped by 2 bases and J by 4 bases, with 9 bases between them. The germline V gene has CDR1 MDHEN and CDR2 SYDVKM. The CDR3 region has the DNA TGTGCCAGCAGTTTAATTGTGGTTAAAAACATTCAGTACTTC. This translates into CASSLIVVKNIQYF.

The rearrangement links TRBV4-2 to TRBJ1-6; D is unclear. Germline V lookup: CDR1 LGHNA, CDR2 YNFKEQ. V shed 0 bases and J shed 13 bases, with 7 bases lying between them. The CDR3 consists of 12 residues. The CDR3 bases are TGTGCCAGCAGCCAAGATGAGACTCCCCTCCACTTT. It specifies CASSQDETPLHF.

The chain recombines TRBV18 with TRBJ1-5; D gene uncertain. Germline V gives CDR1 KGHSH, CDR2 LQKENI. Trimming left V 6 bases short and J 0 bases short, with 9 bases between. The CDR3 length is 14 residues. The CDR3 coding sequence is TGTGCCAGCTCGCAAGCTGATAGCAATCAGCCCCAGCATTTT. Translation gives CASSQADSNQPQHF.

The chain joins TRBV29-1 to TRBJ1-2; D is undetermined. CDR1 is SQVTM and CDR2 is ANQGSEA in the germline V gene. The V end was cut by 3 bases, the J end by 7 bases, with 21 bases between. This CDR3 has 15 residues. The CDR3 region is CSVDTVAEGGSGYTF. CDR3 coding DNA: TGCAGCGTTGATACGGTAGCGGAGGGAGGTAGTGGCTACACCTTC.

This clonotype was detected many times. This chain uses TRBV12-3 or TRBV12-4 with TRBJ1-2; D remains unclear. The V end lost 7 bases, the J end lost 0 bases, and 15 bases lay between the germline ends. CDR3 length: 15 residues. CDR3 DNA: TGTGCCAGCATCGGATTTTCGGGGTCTAACTATGGCTACACCTTC. Protein: CASIGFSGSNYGYTF.

This clonotype was picked up many times. This chain connects TRBV29-1 to TRBJ2-5; D possibly corresponds to TRBD2 (5 bases). Trimming removed 3 bases from V and 5 bases from J, with 13 bases in between. Per germline, CDR1 SQVTM and CDR2 ANQGSEA. This CDR3 spans 13 amino acids. The CDR3 reads CSVDTGTRETQYF. The CDR3 region has the DNA TGCAGCGTTGATACGGGAACGAGGGAGACCCAGTACTTC. The full variable domain, completed using reference TRBV29-1 and TRBJ2-5, is SAVISQKPSRDICQRGTSLTIQCQVDSQVTMMFWYRQQPGQSLTLIATANQGSEATYESGFVIDKFPISRPNLTFSTLTVSNMSPEDSSIYLCSVDTGTRETQYFGPGTRLLVL.

The sample holds a few counts of this clonotype. The J gene is TRBJ2-7, the V gene TRBV30, with 7 bases fitting TRBD1. V shed 3 bases, J shed 2 bases, and the junction held 1 base outside the gene matches. The germline gives CDR1 GTSNPN, CDR2 SVGIG (reference sequence). The CDR3 is 12 amino acids. The CDR3 loop is CAWRGTAYEQYF. The CDR3, as DNA: TGTGCCTGGAGAGGGACAGCCTACGAGCAGTACTTC.

This clonotype has a count of ten or more. This rearrangement joins TRBV12-3 or TRBV12-4 to TRBJ2-1; the match to TRBD2 covers 8 bases. The CDR3 is made up of 14 amino acids. J lost 4 bases, V lost 6 bases, and 5 bases had no gene match. CDR3 amino acids: CASSPIAGYNEQFF. The CDR3 nucleotides are TGTGCCAGCAGCCCAATAGCGGGGTACAATGAGCAGTTCTTC.

This clonotype has a handful of counts. This chain links TRBV4-3 with TRBJ2-1; TRBD2 might be the D (6 bases). Between the trimmed V and J ends, which lost 3 bases and 7 bases, there was a span of 16 bases. The CDR3 loop spans 15 amino acids. Per germline, CDR1 LGHNA and CDR2 YSLEER. Written as DNA, the CDR3 is TGCGCCAGCAGCCACCAACTAGTTGCGGGGAATGAGCAGTTCTTC. Amino acids: CASSHQLVAGNEQFF.

V is TRBV6-1 and J is TRBJ1-5, with a tentative D call TRBD1 (5 bases). Between the trimmed V and J ends, which lost 6 bases and 2 bases, there was a span of 14 bases. Germline V gene lookup returns CDR1 MNHNS and CDR2 SASEGT. The CDR3 is 15 residues long. In DNA form, the CDR3 reads TGTGCCAGCAGGCTAACCAGGGAAGGCAATCAGCCCCAGCATTTT. This encodes CASRLTREGNQPQHF.

This clonotype was counted a few times. V is TRBV24-1 and J is TRBJ1-2, with D perhaps matching TRBD1 (5 bases). The germline V and J ends were trimmed by 2 bases and 3 bases, with 18 bases remaining between them. CDR1 KGHDR and CDR2 SFDVKD come from the germline V gene. The CDR3 length is 17 residues. The CDR3 sequence is CATSDSGPQGGDYGYTF. CDR3 coding DNA: TGTGCCACCAGTGATTCGGGACCTCAAGGAGGGGACTATGGCTACACCTTC.

This clonotype was recorded at least ten times. This chain links TRBV29-1 with TRBJ2-1, with no clear D. CDR3 length equals 13 residues. Looked up from germline, CDR1 is SQVTM and CDR2 is ANQGSEA. V was cut by 4 bases and J by 6 bases, with 13 bases left in between. The chain's CDR3 is CSVGPRLLNEQFF. The DNA of the CDR3 is TGCAGCGTTGGCCCCCGACTTCTCAATGAGCAGTTCTTC.